This T cell receptor beta chain derives from a study of response to subunit inactivated influenza vaccine. Study observations and caveats: Every seasonal influenza vaccination brings in few new T cells, the authors suggested.

As concerns this clonotype: What it recognizes is unknown.

MiXCR, run by TCRdb on the RT-PCR reads, gives a single entry per CDR3 protein. This sample carries over 750,000 distinct CDR3 sequences, roughly 20% of them seen once, and the ten largest clones take about a tenth. V lost 3 bases, J lost 2 bases, and 5 bases stayed unmatched. Germline assignment: CDR1 LGHDT and CDR2 YNNKEL (reference sequence). CDR3 length equals 15 residues. V is TRBV3-1 and J is TRBJ2-7; 9 bases are a match to TRBD2. The TCR sequence derives from a man aged 45-65 years who received an inactivated influenza vaccine. Sample: PBMCs from blood, taken 5 to 6 days after vaccination. The CDR3 DNA follows: TGTGCCAGCAGCCAGCGGGGGGGGACAGCCTACGAGCAGTACTTC. Its protein product is CASSQRGGTAYEQYF.